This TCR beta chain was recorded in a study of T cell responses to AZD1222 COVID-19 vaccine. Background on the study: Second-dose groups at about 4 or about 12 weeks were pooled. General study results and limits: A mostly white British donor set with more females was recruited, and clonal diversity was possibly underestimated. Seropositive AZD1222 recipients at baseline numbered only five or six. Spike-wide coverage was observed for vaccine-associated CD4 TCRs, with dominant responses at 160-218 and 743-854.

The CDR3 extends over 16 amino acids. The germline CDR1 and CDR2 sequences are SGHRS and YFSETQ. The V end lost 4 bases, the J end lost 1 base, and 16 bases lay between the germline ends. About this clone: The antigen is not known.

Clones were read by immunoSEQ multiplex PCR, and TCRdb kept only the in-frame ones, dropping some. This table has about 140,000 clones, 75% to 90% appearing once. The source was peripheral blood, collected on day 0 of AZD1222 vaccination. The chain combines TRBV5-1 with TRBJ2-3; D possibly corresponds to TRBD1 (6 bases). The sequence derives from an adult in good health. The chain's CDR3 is CASSQGRGFGTDTQYF. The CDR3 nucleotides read TGCGCCAGCAGCCAGGGCAGGGGTTTCGGCACAGATACGCAGTATTTT.